This T cell receptor (beta chain) was observed in a study of cytomegalovirus exposure and HLA in healthy donors. Study-wide results and limits: Some highly shared sequence variants likely arose as a pipeline artifact.

Germline values: CDR1 LNHDA, CDR2 SQIVND (reference sequence). V was cut by 7 bases and J by 2 bases, with 17 bases left in between. This CDR3 is built from 15 residues. PCR involved 60 Vbeta and 13 Jbeta primers. TCRdb keeps only in-frame clones here, not all; method: immunoSEQ multiplex PCR. The sample records about 150,000 clones, approximately 79% being singletons. As concerns this clone: Antigen specificity is unknown.

Sequences were obtained from PBMCs. This sequence was found in a woman aged 30 to 39 in good health and CMV-seronegative. J is TRBJ1-1 and V is TRBV19; possible D gene TRBD1, 6 bases. The CDR3 is CASTGGAPKNTEAFF. Written as DNA, the CDR3 is TGTGCCAGTACCGGGGGGGCCCCAAAAAACACTGAAGCTTTCTTT. Full variable domain (rest looked up from reference TRBV19 and TRBJ1-1): DGGITQSPKYLFRKEGQNVTLSCEQNLNHDAMYWYRQDPGQGLRLIYYSQIVNDFQKGDIAEGYSVSREKKESFPLTVTSAQKNPTAFYLCASTGGAPKNTEAFFGQGTRLTVV.